These 16 T cell receptor beta chains originate from one sample sequenced in a study of blood T cell repertoires in COVID-19. Libraries were prepared by immunoSEQ multiplex PCR; TCRdb keeps only in-frame clonotypes and omits some of them. Among about 300,000 clones listed, around 86% were seen once. Input material: peripheral blood. All receptors derive from a man between 65 and 80 years old with acute or convalescent COVID-19.

This clone has a handful of counts. The V gene is TRBV11-2, the J gene TRBJ1-3, with TRBD1 identical over 8 bases. From germline, CDR1 is SGHAT and CDR2 FQNNGV. The CDR3 sequence is 16 residues long. With V trimmed by 3 bases and J by 0 bases, 4 bases remained unmatched. CDR3 nucleotide sequence: TGTGCCAGCAGCTTCCGACAGGGGAGCTCTGGAAACACCATATATTTT. Translating it yields CASSFRQGSSGNTIYF.

The chain recombines TRBV4-2 with TRBJ1-3; D is perhaps TRBD1 (6 bases). The ends were cut back, 5 bases at V and 0 bases at J, with 14 bases in the middle. The CDR3 length is 16 residues. Germline values: CDR1 LGHNA, CDR2 YNFKEQ. The CDR3, as DNA: TGTGCCAGCAGCGACCCCAGACAGGTCTCTGGAAACACCATATATTTT. Protein: CASSDPRQVSGNTIYF.

J is TRBJ2-2 and V is TRBV9; TRBD2 might be the D (7 bases). The CDR3 has 15 amino acids. Trimming took off 0 bases at V and 6 bases at J, with 12 bases between the two ends. In germline, CDR1 is SGDLS, CDR2 YYNGEE. The CDR3 sequence: CASSVGVGGPGELFF. The CDR3 region has the DNA TGTGCCAGCAGCGTAGGGGTGGGGGGGCCCGGGGAGCTGTTTTTT.

The chain links TRBV5-4 to TRBJ1-5, with D uncertain. This CDR3 is built from 15 residues. CDR1 is SGHNT, CDR2 YYREEE, per germline (reference sequence). Trimming took off 0 bases at V and 2 bases at J, with 9 bases between the two ends. The CDR3 nucleotides read TGTGCCAGCAGCTTGGGTACGCCAGGCAATCAGCCCCAGCATTTT. Translation gives CASSLGTPGNQPQHF.

A few counts support this clone. The chain links TRBV24-1 to TRBJ2-1, with TRBD1 identical over 12 bases. This CDR3 region has 16 residues. CDR1 is KGHDR and CDR2 is SFDVKD in the germline V gene. Trimming at V came to 3 bases and at J to 9 bases, leaving 8 bases not matched to a gene. The CDR3 sequence: CATSDRDRGLDGEQFF. In DNA, the CDR3 is TGTGCCACCAGTGATAGGGACAGGGGGCTGGACGGTGAGCAGTTCTTC.

The V and J genes are TRBV2 and TRBJ2-2; 9 positions agree with TRBD2. The germline V gene encodes CDR1 SNHLY and CDR2 FYNNEI. This CDR3 comprises 17 residues. V shed 4 bases, J shed 5 bases, and the junction held 11 bases outside the gene matches. The CDR3 sequence is CASSGQGLALSTGELFF. The CDR3 coding sequence is TGTGCCAGCAGTGGGCAAGGACTAGCGTTATCTACCGGGGAGCTGTTTTTT.

The rearrangement links TRBV4-3 to TRBJ1-4; the match to TRBD1 covers 7 bases. The CDR3 contains 18 residues. Trimming at V came to 0 bases and at J to 5 bases, leaving 12 bases not matched to a gene. Germline CDR1 reads LGHNA; CDR2 reads YSLEER. This CDR3 is CASSQDWAGGGLNEKLFF. The CDR3 DNA sequence: TGCGCCAGCAGCCAAGACTGGGCAGGGGGTGGCCTAAATGAAAAACTGTTTTTT.

The rearrangement joins TRBV7-9 to TRBJ1-4; D unclear. The CDR3 is 13 residues long. The V end lost 2 bases, the J end lost 4 bases, and 5 bases lay between the germline ends. Germline V CDR1 and CDR2: SEHNR, FQNEAQ (reference sequence). This CDR3 is CASSLYSNEKLFF. For the CDR3, the DNA is TGTGCCAGCAGCTTATACAGTAATGAAAAACTGTTTTTT. The full variable domain, completed using reference TRBV7-9 and TRBJ1-4, is DTGVSQNPRHKITKRGQNVTFRCDPISEHNRLYWYRQTLGQGPEFLTYFQNEAQLEKSRLLSDRFSAERPKGSFSTLEIQRTEQGDSAMYLCASSLYSNEKLFFGSGTQLSVL.

This clone appeared a single time. The chain joins TRBV9 to TRBJ2-2, with no clear D. The germline V gene encodes CDR1 SGDLS and CDR2 YYNGEE. CDR3 length: 15 amino acids. Trimming removed 1 base at V and 1 base at J, with 8 bases between. CDR3 amino acids: CASSVTSENTGELFF. The DNA for the CDR3 is TGTGCCAGCAGCGTAACAAGTGAGAACACCGGGGAGCTGTTTTTT.

The chain recombines TRBV11-2 with TRBJ1-4; D may be TRBD1 (6 bases). Deletions cut 6 bases from V and 4 bases from J, with 15 bases between. This CDR3 contains 15 residues. Germline V CDR1 and CDR2: SGHAT, FQNNGV. The CDR3 sequence: CASSRLGTLNEKLFF. The CDR3 DNA reads as TGTGCCAGCAGTCGCCTCGGGACACTTAATGAAAAACTGTTTTTT.

The rearrangement links TRBV30 to TRBJ1-5; perhaps TRBD1 as D (6 bases). Trimming stripped 1 base from V and 1 base from J, with 11 bases between. This CDR3 comprises 15 residues. CDR1 and CDR2 from the germline V gene are GTSNPN and SVGIG (reference sequence). CDR3 region: CAWSGTGNSNQPQHF. The CDR3 nucleotides are TGTGCCTGGAGTGGCACAGGGAACAGCAATCAGCCCCAGCATTTT. Full variable domain (outside the CDR3, taken from reference TRBV30 and TRBJ1-5): SQTIHQWPATLVQPVGSPLSLECTVEGTSNPNLYWYRQAAGRGLQLLFYSVGIGQISSEVPQNLSASRPQDRQFILSSKKLLLSDSGFYLCAWSGTGNSNQPQHFGDGTRLSIL.

The CDR3 reads CASSRAQGPQNIQYF. The CDR3 coding sequence is TGTGCCAGCAGTAGAGCACAGGGGCCCCAAAACATTCAGTACTTC. The chain employs TRBV28 and TRBJ2-4, with 7 bases lining up with TRBD1. V was pared by 5 bases and J by 5 bases, with 9 bases of the junction left unmatched. The CDR3 is made up of 15 amino acids. The germline CDR1 and CDR2 sequences are MDHEN and SYDVKM.

The V call is TRBV9, the J call TRBJ2-2, with 9 bases identical to TRBD1. Trimming removed 3 bases from V and 8 bases from J; junction bases left unmatched: 8. Germline V lookup: CDR1 SGDLS, CDR2 YYNGEE. The length of the CDR3 is 15 residues. The CDR3 sequence is CASSAGTGSSGELFF. Here the CDR3 DNA reads TGTGCCAGCAGCGCGGGGACAGGGAGTTCGGGGGAGCTGTTTTTT.

The chain carries TRBV19 and TRBJ1-1, with TRBD1 matching over 9 bases. Germline V CDR1 and CDR2: LNHDA, SQIVND (reference sequence). This CDR3 comprises 15 residues. The V gene end was trimmed by 3 bases and the J gene end by 5 bases; junction bases not matched to a gene: 7. CDR3: CASSIRGTGRTEAFF. CDR3 bases: TGTGCCAGTAGTATCAGGGGGACAGGGAGGACTGAAGCTTTCTTT. Full variable domain (missing parts from reference TRBV19 and TRBJ1-1): DGGITQSPKYLFRKEGQNVTLSCEQNLNHDAMYWYRQDPGQGLRLIYYSQIVNDFQKGDIAEGYSVSREKKESFPLTVTSAQKNPTAFYLCASSIRGTGRTEAFFGQGTRLTVV.

This chain links TRBV28 with TRBJ2-2; 9 positions match TRBD2. This CDR3 comprises 15 residues. CDR1 is MDHEN, CDR2 SYDVKM, per germline. V dropped 5 bases and J dropped 3; count of bases not matched to a gene: 4. In nucleotides, the CDR3 is TGTGCCAGCAGTCGCGGGGGGGCGTACACCGGGGAGCTGTTTTTT. Translating it yields CASSRGGAYTGELFF.

This clone was seen a single time. The chain uses TRBV5-1 and TRBJ2-3; 13 bases agree with TRBD2. Trimming at V came to 4 bases and at J to 0 bases, leaving 17 bases not matched to a gene. Germline CDR1 SGHRS, CDR2 YFSETQ. The CDR3 length is 21 residues. The CDR3 nucleotides are TGCGCCAGCAGCCCGACTTGGGGTTCCCGGACTAGCGGGGGTAGCACAGATACGCAGTATTTT. Protein sequence: CASSPTWGSRTSGGSTDTQYF.